The rows below give T cell receptor beta chains drawn from one sample of a study of blood T cell repertoires in COVID-19. Only in-frame clones appear in the TCRdb table, and some are missing; sequencing was by immunoSEQ multiplex PCR. The data show 84,000 or so clones, with 65% to 80% seen just once and over 9% held by the top ten. The sample consisted of peripheral blood. All receptors derive from a man between 65 and 79 years old with acute or convalescent COVID-19. The CDR3 runs from the conserved cysteine through the conserved F or W. The order of the fields is clone size, CDR3 length, V gene, J gene, D gene, CDR3 DNA, CDR3 protein. The D gene is left open where the match is weak. Expanded clones get a size class; other rows say once, few or many, or leave the size out.

clone size: -; CDR3 length: 15; V gene: TRBV5-4; J gene: TRBJ1-2; D gene: -; CDR3 DNA: TGTGCCAGCAGCTTCATTTCGGGGGGCAACTATGGCTACACCTTC; CDR3 protein: CASSFISGGNYGYTF
clone size: few; CDR3 length: 14; V gene: TRBV11-3; J gene: TRBJ1-1; D gene: TRBD1; CDR3 DNA: TGTGCCAGCAGCCCAGGGGGCGTGAACACTGAAGCTTTCTTT; CDR3 protein: CASSPGGVNTEAFF
clone size: -; CDR3 length: 14; V gene: TRBV7-2; J gene: TRBJ2-2; D gene: -; CDR3 DNA: TGTGCCAGCAGCTTAGCTCGAGGATTCGGGGAGCTGTTTTTT; CDR3 protein: CASSLARGFGELFF
clone size: -; CDR3 length: 16; V gene: TRBV2; J gene: TRBJ2-5; D gene: TRBD2; CDR3 DNA: TGTGCCAGCAGTGGGGGGACTAGCGGGGGCCAAGAGACCCAGTACTTC; CDR3 protein: CASSGGTSGGQETQYF
clone size: -; CDR3 length: 16; V gene: TRBV2; J gene: TRBJ2-1; D gene: TRBD2; CDR3 DNA: TGTGCCAGCACCCCCCGGGCTAGCGGGGGGAGGGATGAGCAGTTCTTC; CDR3 protein: CASTPRASGGRDEQFF
clone size: -; CDR3 length: 12; V gene: TRBV12-3/TRBV12-4; J gene: TRBJ1-5; D gene: TRBD1; CDR3 DNA: TGTGGGACAGGGGATGCGAGTCAGCCCCAGCATTTT; CDR3 protein: CGTGDASQPQHF
clone size: -; CDR3 length: 14; V gene: TRBV5-1; J gene: TRBJ2-3; D gene: TRBD1; CDR3 DNA: TGCGCCAGCAGCTTCGGACAGGGGGCAGATACGCAGTATTTT; CDR3 protein: CASSFGQGADTQYF
clone size: -; CDR3 length: 14; V gene: TRBV7-3; J gene: TRBJ2-1; D gene: -; CDR3 DNA: TGTGCCAGCAGTTTTAACGGGGGGCCGGATGAGCAGTTCTTC; CDR3 protein: CASSFNGGPDEQFF
clone size: -; CDR3 length: 13; V gene: TRBV5-4; J gene: TRBJ1-2; D gene: -; CDR3 DNA: TGTGCCAGCAGCTTGGATCGGTACTATGGCTACACCTTC; CDR3 protein: CASSLDRYYGYTF
clone size: -; CDR3 length: 16; V gene: TRBV6-2/TRBV6-3; J gene: TRBJ2-3; D gene: TRBD2; CDR3 DNA: TGTGCCAGCAGCCCTGATGGCGGGGGGGCGAGAGATACGCAGTATTTT; CDR3 protein: CASSPDGGGARDTQYF
clone size: few; CDR3 length: 13; V gene: TRBV9; J gene: TRBJ2-7; D gene: -; CDR3 DNA: TGTGCCAGCAGCGTAGTGACTAGTGGCGAGCAGTACTTC; CDR3 protein: CASSVVTSGEQYF
clone size: once; CDR3 length: 13; V gene: TRBV5-6; J gene: TRBJ1-2; D gene: TRBD1; CDR3 DNA: TGTGCCAGCAGCTTGCAGGGGGGCTATGGCTACACCTTC; CDR3 protein: CASSLQGGYGYTF
clone size: -; CDR3 length: 15; V gene: TRBV3-1/TRBV3-2; J gene: TRBJ2-5; D gene: TRBD2; CDR3 DNA: TGTGCCAGCAGCCGGGACTACCAATATCAAGAGACCCAGTACTTC; CDR3 protein: CASSRDYQYQETQYF
clone size: few; CDR3 length: 16; V gene: TRBV4-1; J gene: TRBJ2-1; D gene: TRBD2; CDR3 DNA: TGCGCCAGCACCTCGCTAGGACTAGCGGGGGTATATGAGCAGTTCTTC; CDR3 protein: CASTSLGLAGVYEQFF
clone size: -; CDR3 length: 15; V gene: TRBV5-6; J gene: TRBJ1-3; D gene: -; CDR3 DNA: TGTGCCAGCAGCTGGACGACAGTGGGAGGAAACACCATATATTTT; CDR3 protein: CASSWTTVGGNTIYF
clone size: -; CDR3 length: 16; V gene: TRBV6-2/TRBV6-3; J gene: TRBJ1-1; D gene: -; CDR3 DNA: TGTGCCAGCAGTTACTCGCGCGCGGGTGGGAACACTGAAGCTTTCTTT; CDR3 protein: CASSYSRAGGNTEAFF
clone size: -; CDR3 length: 16; V gene: TRBV7-9; J gene: TRBJ1-5; D gene: TRBD1; CDR3 DNA: TGTGCCAGCAGCTTTTGGGGGGCGCAGGGGGATCAGCCCCAGCATTTT; CDR3 protein: CASSFWGAQGDQPQHF
clone size: -; CDR3 length: 13; V gene: TRBV19; J gene: TRBJ1-4; D gene: -; CDR3 DNA: TGTGCCAGTAGTAGGCGGGACGGTGAAAAACTGTTTTTT; CDR3 protein: CASSRRDGEKLFF
clone size: -; CDR3 length: 17; V gene: TRBV4-2; J gene: TRBJ2-3; D gene: TRBD2; CDR3 DNA: TGTGCCAGCAGCCAAGATCCGGGCGGGGGGGGCACAGATACGCAGTATTTT; CDR3 protein: CASSQDPGGGGTDTQYF
clone size: -; CDR3 length: 14; V gene: TRBV6-6; J gene: TRBJ1-2; D gene: -; CDR3 DNA: TGTGCCAGCAGTACCGCACAACCGGGGTATGGCTACACCTTC; CDR3 protein: CASSTAQPGYGYTF
clone size: -; CDR3 length: 15; V gene: TRBV5-1; J gene: TRBJ2-3; D gene: TRBD2; CDR3 DNA: TGCGCCAGCAGCTTAAGACTAGCCGGAGGAGATACGCAGTATTTT; CDR3 protein: CASSLRLAGGDTQYF
clone size: -; CDR3 length: 15; V gene: TRBV28; J gene: TRBJ1-1; D gene: -; CDR3 DNA: TGTGCCAGCAGTTCACCCTTTACAGTGAACACTGAAGCTTTCTTT; CDR3 protein: CASSSPFTVNTEAFF
clone size: few; CDR3 length: 16; V gene: TRBV18; J gene: TRBJ1-6; D gene: -; CDR3 DNA: TGTGCCAGCTCGCCACCCCGCGGGGAAGGGAATTCACCCCTCCACTTT; CDR3 protein: CASSPPRGEGNSPLHF
clone size: -; CDR3 length: 15; V gene: TRBV6-5; J gene: TRBJ1-1; D gene: TRBD1; CDR3 DNA: TGTGCCAGCAGTTACCTGGGACAGGGGTCCACTGAAGCTTTCTTT; CDR3 protein: CASSYLGQGSTEAFF
clone size: -; CDR3 length: 16; V gene: TRBV4-1; J gene: TRBJ2-5; D gene: -; CDR3 DNA: TGCGCCAGCAGCCACACTCCGACCCGGAGCCAAGAGACCCAGTACTTC; CDR3 protein: CASSHTPTRSQETQYF
clone size: -; CDR3 length: 15; V gene: TRBV18; J gene: TRBJ2-1; D gene: TRBD2; CDR3 DNA: TGTGCCAGCCGGGGACTAGCGGGGACCTACAATGAGCAGTTCTTC; CDR3 protein: CASRGLAGTYNEQFF
clone size: -; CDR3 length: 14; V gene: TRBV6-5; J gene: TRBJ2-2; D gene: TRBD1; CDR3 DNA: TGTGCCAGCACAACAGGGGTACGGACCGGGGAGCTGTTTTTT; CDR3 protein: CASTTGVRTGELFF
clone size: -; CDR3 length: 15; V gene: TRBV4-1; J gene: TRBJ2-7; D gene: TRBD1; CDR3 DNA: TGCGCCAGCAGCCGCTCCGGGACAGGCACCTACGAGCAGTACTTC; CDR3 protein: CASSRSGTGTYEQYF
clone size: -; CDR3 length: 13; V gene: TRBV11-2; J gene: TRBJ1-1; D gene: TRBD1; CDR3 DNA: TGTGCCAGCAGCTTCACCGGGACAGCCGAAGCTTTCTTT; CDR3 protein: CASSFTGTAEAFF
clone size: -; CDR3 length: 13; V gene: TRBV10-3; J gene: TRBJ2-5; D gene: -; CDR3 DNA: TGTGCCATCAGTGCAAACAGCGGCGGGACCCAGTACTTC; CDR3 protein: CAISANSGGTQYF
clone size: -; CDR3 length: 12; V gene: TRBV7-9; J gene: TRBJ2-1; D gene: TRBD1; CDR3 DNA: TGTGCCAGCAGCTTAAATGGACAGGGTGAGTTCTTC; CDR3 protein: CASSLNGQGEFF